The 16 T cell receptor beta chains presented below share a single source sample, sequenced in a study of identical twins. In TCRdb, the 5' RACE reads were re-called with MiXCR into one record per CDR3 protein. Counted here are about 220,000 distinct CDR3 sequences, 5.5% to 7.5% occurring once; the ten biggest clones make up roughly 15%. The data were also submitted as part of a second study, on T cells expressing NK-cell markers.

The sample was CD8+ T cells sorted from blood. Every receptor here comes from a woman aged 18-29 years in good health.

Ten or more counts support this clonotype. The J gene is TRBJ1-5, the V gene TRBV12-3 or TRBV12-4; D is uncertain. This CDR3 region has 14 residues. The V end was cut by 9 bases, the J end by 1 base, with 13 bases between. CDR3 region: CASRLEGSNQPQHF. The DNA for the CDR3 is TGTGCCAGTCGCCTCGAGGGAAGCAATCAGCCCCAGCATTTT.

Only a few counts were recorded for this clonotype. The chain employs TRBV27 and TRBJ2-1; D is perhaps TRBD2 (6 bases). Trimming took off 2 bases at V and 6 bases at J, with 14 bases between the two ends. Germline CDR1 is MNHEY and CDR2 is SMNVEV (reference sequence). CDR3 length: 15 residues. CDR3 sequence reads: CASSLGTFTINEQFF. In nucleotides, the CDR3 is TGTGCCAGCAGTTTAGGGACTTTCACAATCAATGAGCAGTTCTTC.

This clonotype was counted many times. The J gene is TRBJ2-7, the V gene TRBV10-1; tentatively, D is TRBD1 (5 bases). This CDR3 comprises 13 residues. Trimming stripped 3 bases from V and 3 bases from J, with 9 bases between. Germline V gene data show CDR1 as WNHNN and CDR2 as SYGVQD (reference sequence). CDR3: CASSDGADYEQYF. CDR3 nucleotides: TGCGCCAGCAGTGATGGGGCGGACTACGAGCAGTACTTC.

The V call is TRBV11-3, the J call TRBJ1-3; 8 bases fit TRBD1. J was trimmed by 2 bases and V by 5 bases; bases with no gene match: 11. This CDR3 spans 17 amino acids. CDR1 and CDR2 (germline): SGHNT, YENEEA. This CDR3 is CASSPRGDRGAGNTIYF. CDR3 bases: TGTGCCAGCAGCCCTCGGGGAGACAGGGGAGCTGGAAACACCATATATTTT. Together with reference TRBV11-3 and TRBJ1-3, the CDR3 gives the full variable domain: EAGVVQSPRYKIIEKKQPVAFWCNPISGHNTLYWYLQNLGQGPELLIRYENEEAVDDSQLPKDRFSAERLKGVDSTLKIQPAELGDSAVYLCASSPRGDRGAGNTIYFGEGSWLTVV.

This clonotype was picked up a small number of times. The V and J genes are TRBV6-2 or TRBV6-3 and TRBJ2-4; D might be TRBD1 (6 bases). The V gene lost 5 bases and the J gene lost 13 bases, with 12 bases spanning the gap. The CDR3 totals 11 residues. The germline CDR1 and CDR2 sequences are MNHEY and SVGEGT. This CDR3 is CASSKGVYQYF. DNA of the CDR3: TGTGCCAGCAGTAAGGGGGTCTACCAGTACTTC.

The chain is built from TRBV6-5 and TRBJ1-1; 8 nucleotides match TRBD1. This CDR3 has 12 amino acids. CDR1 and CDR2 (germline): MNHEY, SVGAGI. The junction had 4 bases not matched to a gene; V was cut back by 6 bases and J by 7 bases. CDR3: CASRGTGDEAFF. CDR3 DNA: TGTGCCAGCAGGGGGACAGGTGATGAAGCTTTCTTT.

This clonotype occurred a few times. V and J are TRBV10-3 and TRBJ2-6, with TRBD2 identical over 7 bases. The germline V gene encodes CDR1 ENHRY and CDR2 SYGVKD. There are 17 residues in the CDR3. Trimming cost V 2 bases and J 3 bases; bases outside gene matches: 7. Here the CDR3 reads CAISEHPTSYGANVLTF. Written as DNA, the CDR3 is TGTGCCATCAGTGAGCATCCGACTAGCTATGGGGCCAACGTCCTGACTTTC.

This chain links TRBV29-1 with TRBJ1-2, with a weak D call TRBD1 (5 bases). This CDR3 is built from 12 residues. V lost 0 bases and J 8 bases, leaving 10 bases between the germline ends. Per germline, CDR1 SQVTM and CDR2 ANQGSEA. CDR3 bases: TGCAGCGTTGAAGATCGAAGGGGAGGCTACACCTTC. Amino acid sequence: CSVEDRRGGYTF. Combining the CDR3 with reference TRBV29-1 and TRBJ1-2 gives the whole variable domain SAVISQKPSRDICQRGTSLTIQCQVDSQVTMMFWYRQQPGQSLTLIATANQGSEATYESGFVIDKFPISRPNLTFSTLTVSNMSPEDSSIYLCSVEDRRGGYTFGSGTRLTVV.

The CDR3 region is CASSPADENTEAFF. CDR3 DNA: TGTGCCAGCAGCCCCGCGGACGAGAACACTGAAGCTTTCTTT. The rearrangement links TRBV7-9 to TRBJ1-1; D ambiguous. This CDR3 comprises 14 residues. Germline-derived CDR1 and CDR2 are SEHNR and FQNEAQ (reference sequence). V lost 5 bases and J 1 base, leaving 11 bases between the germline ends.

This clonotype has at least ten counts. Here the CDR3 reads CAISELGVPPNEQFF. The CDR3 region has the DNA TGTGCCATCAGTGAGTTAGGGGTCCCACCCAATGAGCAGTTCTTC. V usage is TRBV10-3 and J usage is TRBJ2-1; maybe TRBD1 (5 bases). CDR1 and CDR2 (germline): ENHRY, SYGVKD. V lost 1 base to trimming and J lost 6 bases, with 13 bases between them. This CDR3 has 15 amino acids.

This sequence joins TRBV11-2 and TRBJ2-1; D not certain. This CDR3 has 12 amino acids. Germline V gives CDR1 SGHAT, CDR2 FQNNGV. Trimming left V 5 bases short and J 7 bases short, with 9 bases between. DNA of the CDR3: TGTGCCAGCAGCGCCACGCGGAATGAGCAGTTCTTC. Translation gives CASSATRNEQFF.

The chain recombines TRBV9 with TRBJ2-1, with 10 bases aligning to TRBD2. This CDR3 is 17 amino acids long. The ends lost 5 bases at V and 4 bases at J; junction bases unmatched: 12. Looked up from germline, CDR1 is SGDLS and CDR2 is YYNGEE. As DNA, the CDR3 is TGTGCCAGCAGTCATTTAGGAGCGGGAGGGATATACAATGAGCAGTTCTTC. It specifies CASSHLGAGGIYNEQFF.

This clonotype was found many times. The chain employs TRBV6-1 and TRBJ2-1; TRBD2 matches at 7 bases. CDR1 MNHNS and CDR2 SASEGT come from the germline V gene. This CDR3 comprises 16 residues. J gave up 5 bases and V 7 bases, and 14 bases lay outside the gene matches. This CDR3 reads CASIRGPVGTNNEQFF. CDR3 DNA: TGTGCCAGCATTCGTGGTCCGGTTGGGACTAACAATGAGCAGTTCTTC.

The table lists this clonotype with many counts. The rearrangement joins TRBV4-2 to TRBJ2-7; 9 positions agree with TRBD2. Trimming cost V 4 bases and J 2 bases; bases outside gene matches: 15. This CDR3 is 18 amino acids long. The germline V gene has CDR1 LGHNA and CDR2 YNFKEQ. As DNA, the CDR3 is TGTGCCAGCAGCCGCGGGGTCACAGCGGGGGGCCAAACCTACGAGCAGTACTTC. Its protein product is CASSRGVTAGGQTYEQYF.

This clonotype was counted only a few times. The CDR3 DNA reads as TGTGCCAGCAGCTCCGGACATCAGCCCCAGCATTTT. Protein product: CASSSGHQPQHF. The V call is TRBV5-8, the J call TRBJ1-5; D uncertain. The CDR3 has 12 residues. Germline CDR1 SGHTS, CDR2 YDEGEE. Between the trimmed V and J ends, which lost 3 bases and 5 bases, there was a span of 6 bases.

This chain uses TRBV2 with TRBJ1-1; D is possibly TRBD1 (5 bases). Germline V gene sequence: CDR1 SNHLY, CDR2 FYNNEI. The CDR3 covers 11 residues. Trimming took 8 bases from V and 5 from J, leaving 9 bases between them. The CDR3 region is CASYQGTEAFF. For the CDR3, the DNA is TGTGCCAGCTACCAGGGTACTGAAGCTTTCTTT.